This T cell receptor (beta chain) was captured by sequencing in a study of shared clonotypes between healthy human individuals. Findings and limits, study-wide: Between several donors, naive CD4 clonotypes were shared at a level of approximately 5%.

The table came from immunoSEQ multiplex PCR; TCRdb's copy has only in-frame clones and leaves some out. The sample has roughly 700,000 clones; roughly 70% are singletons. CDR1 is MDHEN, CDR2 SYDVKM, per germline. V trimming: 8 bases; J trimming: 5 bases; junction bases outside the gene matches: 14. The CDR3 runs 16 residues. This clone has a single count. Its specificity is not known. The sample taken for sequencing was memory CD4+ T cells sorted from blood. Indicated subset: CD45RA-negative fraction. V and J are TRBV28 and TRBJ2-7; TRBD2 agrees at 11 bases. The sequence came from a woman aged 25-40 years in good health. The CDR3 bases are TGTGCCAGCGGCTTAGCGGGAGGGACGGGGAACCACGAGCAGTACTTC. It codes for CASGLAGGTGNHEQYF.